This paragraph reports one T cell receptor (beta chain). Clones were read by immunoSEQ multiplex PCR, and TCRdb kept only the in-frame ones, dropping some. This sample has 700,000 or so clones, with roughly 85% found just once. This specimen belongs to a study of shared T cell receptors in the human thymus. V lost 0 bases to trimming and J lost 0 bases; unmatched junction nucleotides: 12. In germline, CDR1 is SGHRS, CDR2 YFSETQ. The CDR3 runs 19 residues. Another study also made use of these data, one on human thymus T cells. That publication notes: Resections from corrective heart surgery provided thymus tissue. Within thymic and blood repertoires, V and J gene usage appeared to be biased. There were highly overlapping thymic repertoires among unrelated individuals, as related research reported.

V gene TRBV5-1 combines with J gene TRBJ2-7; TRBD2 aligns across 10 bases. Sequenced input: thymocytes. The clonotype was recovered from a girl under three years old with a congenital heart defect. CDR3 in DNA: TGCGCCAGCAGCTTGGATCCAGCGGGGGGGAATAGGAGCTCCTACGAGCAGTACTTC. Encoded protein: CASSLDPAGGNRSSYEQYF.